Detailed here is one T cell receptor (beta chain). The CDR3 spans 17 residues. CDR1 and CDR2 from the germline V gene are LGHDT and YNNKEL (reference sequence). Trimming took 2 bases from V and 0 from J, leaving 16 bases between them. The sample is drawn from a study of blood T cell repertoires in COVID-19. About the study: Sources were T cells, B-cell-depleted T cells, or PBMCs; the material itself was cDNA or gDNA.

Original handling: Reference gene primer amplification gave estimated nucleated cell counts. Clones were sequenced by immunoSEQ multiplex PCR, and TCRdb holds only the in-frame ones, with some missing. V, J and clone size are those of that table, while D and trimming were read from the DNA. The sample lists over 85,000 clones; about nine tenths were seen once. The sequencing sample was made of peripheral blood. The rearrangement joins TRBV3-1 (or the pseudogene TRBV3-2) to TRBJ1-1; possible D gene TRBD1, 5 bases. The clonotype comes from a man in his late teens or twenties with acute or convalescent COVID-19. The CDR3: CASSQRSGYDLNTEAFF. CDR3 nucleotide sequence: TGTGCCAGCAGCCAACGGTCAGGGTATGACCTGAACACTGAAGCTTTCTTT.